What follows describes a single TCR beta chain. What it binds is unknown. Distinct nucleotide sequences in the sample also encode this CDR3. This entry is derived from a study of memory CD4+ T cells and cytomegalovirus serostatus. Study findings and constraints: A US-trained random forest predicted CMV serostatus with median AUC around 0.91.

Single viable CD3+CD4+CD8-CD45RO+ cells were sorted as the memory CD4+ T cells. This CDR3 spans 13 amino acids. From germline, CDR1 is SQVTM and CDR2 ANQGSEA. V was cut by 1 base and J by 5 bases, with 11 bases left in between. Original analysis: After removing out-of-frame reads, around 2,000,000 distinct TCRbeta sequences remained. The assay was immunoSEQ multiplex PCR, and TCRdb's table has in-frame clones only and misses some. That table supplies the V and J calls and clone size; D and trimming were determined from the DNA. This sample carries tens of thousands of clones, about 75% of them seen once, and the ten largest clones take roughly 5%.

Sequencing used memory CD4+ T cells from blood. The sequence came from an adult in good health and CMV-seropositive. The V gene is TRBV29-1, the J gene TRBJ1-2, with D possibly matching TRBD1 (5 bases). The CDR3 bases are TGCAGCGTTGAAGGCGGGGGGGGATATGGCTACACCTTC. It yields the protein CSVEGGGGYGYTF.